This T cell receptor beta chain was sequenced during a study of cytomegalovirus exposure and HLA in healthy donors. PCR involved 60 Vbeta and 13 Jbeta primers. The data were produced by immunoSEQ multiplex PCR, yet TCRdb's version contains in-frame clones alone and is incomplete. The table includes hundreds of thousands of clones, around 89% detected once. Notes on the study in general: Reportedly, TCR beta sequences accurately predicted HLA-A and HLA-B alleles in most subjects. The likely origin of a cluster of highly shared sequence variants was a sequencing artifact. A later look showed TCR association rates differing by HLA locus, highest for DRB1 and lowest for HLA-C. According to reports, the classifier identified cytomegalovirus status with high specificity and sensitivity.

V was pared by 4 bases and J by 4 bases, with 15 bases between. This CDR3 spans 15 amino acids. Germline V gene data show CDR1 as SGHNT and CDR2 as YENEEA. This clone was detected a few times. Its antigen is as yet unknown. Sequencing used PBMCs. The origin of this receptor is a woman in her late teens or twenties in good health and CMV-seronegative. J is TRBJ2-3 and V is TRBV11-3, with D possibly TRBD2 on 6 matching bases. The CDR3 bases are TGTGCCAGCAGCTCCATTGTCGGGAGTCCAGATACGCAGTATTTT. This sequence encodes CASSSIVGSPDTQYF. Full variable domain (outside the CDR3, taken from reference TRBV11-3 and TRBJ2-3): EAGVVQSPRYKIIEKKQPVAFWCNPISGHNTLYWYLQNLGQGPELLIRYENEEAVDDSQLPKDRFSAERLKGVDSTLKIQPAELGDSAVYLCASSSIVGSPDTQYFGPGTRLTVL.